This TCR beta chain appears in the sequencing data of a study of blood T cell repertoires in COVID-19. For the study at large: Both acute and convalescent COVID-19 samples were obtained from the United States, Italy and Spain. T cells, B-cell-depleted T cells, or PBMCs provided the cDNA or gDNA that served as material.

For recovered donors of Cohort 3, there were two negative PCRs, clearance, or symptom resolution. Per the study methods: Scientists estimated how many nucleated cells there were by amplifying reference gene primers. Data came from immunoSEQ multiplex PCR; TCRdb stores just in-frame clones and leaves some out. The DNA gave D and trimming, while V, J and clone size come from that table. The sample records about 260,000 clones, approximately 92% being singletons. The V end lost 7 bases, the J end lost 3 bases, and 16 bases lay between the germline ends. The CDR3 length is 15 residues. The germline gives CDR1 LNHDA, CDR2 SQIVND (reference sequence).

The sequence derives from a woman aged 18-29 years who had recovered from COVID-19. The chain employs TRBV19 and TRBJ2-1; possibly TRBD1 for D (6 bases). The sample consisted of PBMCs or T cells enriched from blood (not recorded which). CDR3 coding DNA: TGTGCCAGTACCCCAACAGGGCGATACTACAATGAGCAGTTCTTC. It is translated as CASTPTGRYYNEQFF.